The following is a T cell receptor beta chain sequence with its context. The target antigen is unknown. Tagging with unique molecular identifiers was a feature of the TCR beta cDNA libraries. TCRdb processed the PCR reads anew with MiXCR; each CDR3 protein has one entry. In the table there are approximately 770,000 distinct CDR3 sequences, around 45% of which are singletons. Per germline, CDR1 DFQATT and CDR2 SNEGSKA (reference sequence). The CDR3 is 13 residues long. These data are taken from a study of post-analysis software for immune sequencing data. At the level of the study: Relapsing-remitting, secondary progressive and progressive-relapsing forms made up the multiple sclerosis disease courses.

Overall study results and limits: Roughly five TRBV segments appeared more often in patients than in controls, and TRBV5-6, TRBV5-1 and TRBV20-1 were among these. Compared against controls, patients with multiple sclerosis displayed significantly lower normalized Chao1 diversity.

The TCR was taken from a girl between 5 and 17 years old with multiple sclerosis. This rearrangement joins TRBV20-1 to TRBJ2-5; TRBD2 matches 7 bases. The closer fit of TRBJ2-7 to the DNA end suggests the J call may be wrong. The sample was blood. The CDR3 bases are TGCAGTGCTAGTTACGGGAGGACCCACGAGCAGTACTTC. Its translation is CSASYGRTHEQYF.